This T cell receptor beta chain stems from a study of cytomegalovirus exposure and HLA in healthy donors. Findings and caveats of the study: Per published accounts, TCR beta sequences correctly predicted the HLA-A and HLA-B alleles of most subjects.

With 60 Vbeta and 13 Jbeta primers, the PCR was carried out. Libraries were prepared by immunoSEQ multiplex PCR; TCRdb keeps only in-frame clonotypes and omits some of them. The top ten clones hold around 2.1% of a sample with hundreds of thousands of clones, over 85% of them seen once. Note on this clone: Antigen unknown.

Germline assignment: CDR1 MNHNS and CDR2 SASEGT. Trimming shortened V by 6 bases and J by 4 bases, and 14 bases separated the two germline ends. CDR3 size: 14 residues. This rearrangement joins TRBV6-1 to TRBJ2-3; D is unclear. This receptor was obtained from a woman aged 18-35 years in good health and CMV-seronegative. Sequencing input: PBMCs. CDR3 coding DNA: TGTGCCAGCAGGACCCATTACAGTTCAGATACGCAGTATTTT. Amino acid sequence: CASRTHYSSDTQYF.